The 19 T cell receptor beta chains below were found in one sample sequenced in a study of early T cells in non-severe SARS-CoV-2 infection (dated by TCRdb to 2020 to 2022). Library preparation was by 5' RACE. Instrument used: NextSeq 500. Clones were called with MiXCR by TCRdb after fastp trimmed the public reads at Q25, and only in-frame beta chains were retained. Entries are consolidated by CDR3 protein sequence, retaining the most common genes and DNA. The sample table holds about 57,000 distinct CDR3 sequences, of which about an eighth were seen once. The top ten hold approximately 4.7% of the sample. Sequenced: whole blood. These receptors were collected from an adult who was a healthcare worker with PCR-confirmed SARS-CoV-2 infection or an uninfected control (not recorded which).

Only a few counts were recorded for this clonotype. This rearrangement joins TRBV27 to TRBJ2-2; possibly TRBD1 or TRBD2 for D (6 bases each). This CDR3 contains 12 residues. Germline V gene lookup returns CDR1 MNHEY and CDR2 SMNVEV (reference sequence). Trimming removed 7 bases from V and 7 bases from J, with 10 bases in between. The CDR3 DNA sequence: TGTGCCAGCACGGGGGCGAGCGGGGAGCTGTTTTTT. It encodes CASTGASGELFF.

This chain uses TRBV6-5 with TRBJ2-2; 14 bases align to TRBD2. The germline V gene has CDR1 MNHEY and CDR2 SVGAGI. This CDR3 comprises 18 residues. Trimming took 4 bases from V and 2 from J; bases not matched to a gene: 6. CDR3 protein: CASSSRLAGGHNTGELFF. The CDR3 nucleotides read TGTGCCAGCAGTTCCAGACTAGCGGGGGGGCATAACACCGGGGAGCTGTTTTTT.

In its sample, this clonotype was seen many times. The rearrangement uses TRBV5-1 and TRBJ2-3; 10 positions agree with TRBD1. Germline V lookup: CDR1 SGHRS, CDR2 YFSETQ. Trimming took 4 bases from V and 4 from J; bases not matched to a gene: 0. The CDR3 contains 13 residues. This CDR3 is CASSGTGADTQYF. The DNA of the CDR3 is TGCGCCAGCAGCGGGACAGGGGCAGATACGCAGTATTTT.

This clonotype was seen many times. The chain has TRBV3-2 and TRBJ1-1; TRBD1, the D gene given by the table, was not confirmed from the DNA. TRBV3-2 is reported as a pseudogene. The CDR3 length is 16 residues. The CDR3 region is CASSRAGHPGDTEAFF. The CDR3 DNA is TGTGCCAGCAGCCGAGCGGGACACCCTGGGGACACTGAAGCTTTCTTT.

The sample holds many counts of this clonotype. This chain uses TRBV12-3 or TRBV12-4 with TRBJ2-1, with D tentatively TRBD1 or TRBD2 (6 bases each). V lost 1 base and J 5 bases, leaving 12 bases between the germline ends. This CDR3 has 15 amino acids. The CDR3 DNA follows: TGTGCCAGCAGTTTAGTAGGGGGGCTGGACAATGAGCAGTTCTTC. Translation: CASSLVGGLDNEQFF.

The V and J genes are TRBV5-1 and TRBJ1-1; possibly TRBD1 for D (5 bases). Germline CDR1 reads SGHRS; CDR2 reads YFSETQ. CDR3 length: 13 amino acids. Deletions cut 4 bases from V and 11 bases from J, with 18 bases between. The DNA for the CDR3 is TGCGCCAGCAGCCAACGGGCCCGGGGCGCGGCTTTCTTT. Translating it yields CASSQRARGAAFF.

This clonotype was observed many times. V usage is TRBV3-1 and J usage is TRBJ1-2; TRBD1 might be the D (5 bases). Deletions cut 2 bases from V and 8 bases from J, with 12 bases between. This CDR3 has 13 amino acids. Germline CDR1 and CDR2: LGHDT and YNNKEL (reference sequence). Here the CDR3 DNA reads TGTGCCAGCAGCCAACCCGGACAAGTCGGCTACACCTTC. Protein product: CASSQPGQVGYTF.

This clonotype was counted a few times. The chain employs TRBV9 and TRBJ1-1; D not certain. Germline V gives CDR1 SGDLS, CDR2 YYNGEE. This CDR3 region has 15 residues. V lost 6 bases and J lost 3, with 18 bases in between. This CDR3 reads CASTPFSGLDTEAFF. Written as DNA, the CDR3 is TGTGCCAGCACCCCATTTTCGGGGTTGGACACTGAAGCTTTCTTT. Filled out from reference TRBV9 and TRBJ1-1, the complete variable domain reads DSGVTQTPKHLITATGQRVTLRCSPRSGDLSVYWYQQSLDQGLQFLIQYYNGEERAKGNILERFSAQQFPDLHSELNLSSLELGDSALYFCASTPFSGLDTEAFFGQGTRLTVV.

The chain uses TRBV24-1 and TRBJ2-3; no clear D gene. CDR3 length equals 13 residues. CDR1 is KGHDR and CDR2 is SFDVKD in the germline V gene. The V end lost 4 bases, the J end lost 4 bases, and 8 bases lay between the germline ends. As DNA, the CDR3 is TGTGCCACCAGTGAAAGGTTCGCAGATACGCAGTATTTT. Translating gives CATSERFADTQYF.

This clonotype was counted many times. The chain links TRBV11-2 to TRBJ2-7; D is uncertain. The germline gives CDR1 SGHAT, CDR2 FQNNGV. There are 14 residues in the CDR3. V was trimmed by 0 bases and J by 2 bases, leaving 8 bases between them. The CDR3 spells CASSLDLVAYEQYF. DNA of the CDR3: TGTGCCAGCAGCTTAGATCTGGTCGCCTACGAGCAGTACTTC.

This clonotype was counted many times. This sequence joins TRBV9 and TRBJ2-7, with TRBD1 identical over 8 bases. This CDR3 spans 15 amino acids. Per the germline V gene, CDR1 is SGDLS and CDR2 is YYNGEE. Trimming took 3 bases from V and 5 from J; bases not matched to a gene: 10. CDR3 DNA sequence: TGTGCCAGCAGCGCATGGACAGGGCAAACGGACGAGCAGTACTTC. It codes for CASSAWTGQTDEQYF. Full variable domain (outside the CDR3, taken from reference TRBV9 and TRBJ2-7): DSGVTQTPKHLITATGQRVTLRCSPRSGDLSVYWYQQSLDQGLQFLIQYYNGEERAKGNILERFSAQQFPDLHSELNLSSLELGDSALYFCASSAWTGQTDEQYFGPGTRLTVT.

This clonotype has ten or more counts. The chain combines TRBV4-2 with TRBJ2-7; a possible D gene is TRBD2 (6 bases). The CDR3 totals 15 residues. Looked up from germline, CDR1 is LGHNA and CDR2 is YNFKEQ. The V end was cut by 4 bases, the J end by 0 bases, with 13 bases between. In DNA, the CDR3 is TGTGCCAGCAGCCCCGCCGGGACTTCCTCCTACGAGCAGTACTTC. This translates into CASSPAGTSSYEQYF.

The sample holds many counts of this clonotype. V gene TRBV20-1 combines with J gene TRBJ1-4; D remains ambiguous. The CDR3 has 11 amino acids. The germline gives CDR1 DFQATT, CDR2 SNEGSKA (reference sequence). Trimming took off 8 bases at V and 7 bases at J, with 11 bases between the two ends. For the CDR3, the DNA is TGCAGTACGGACCGTGGTGAAAAACTGTTTTTT. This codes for CSTDRGEKLFF.

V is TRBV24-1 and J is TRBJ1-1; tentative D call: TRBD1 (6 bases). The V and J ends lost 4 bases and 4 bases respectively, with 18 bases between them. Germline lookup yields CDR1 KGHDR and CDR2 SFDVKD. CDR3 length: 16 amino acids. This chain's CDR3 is CATSDVEAGVRTEAFF. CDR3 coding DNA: TGTGCCACCAGTGACGTTGAGGCAGGGGTACGCACTGAAGCTTTCTTT.

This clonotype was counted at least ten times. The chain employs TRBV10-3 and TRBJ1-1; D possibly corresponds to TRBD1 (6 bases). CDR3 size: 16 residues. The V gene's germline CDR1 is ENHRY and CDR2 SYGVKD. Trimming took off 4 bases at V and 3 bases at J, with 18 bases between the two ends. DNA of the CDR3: TGTGCCATCAGTGCCAAAAGGGGGAGGGCGGACACTGAAGCTTTCTTT. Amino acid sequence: CAISAKRGRADTEAFF.

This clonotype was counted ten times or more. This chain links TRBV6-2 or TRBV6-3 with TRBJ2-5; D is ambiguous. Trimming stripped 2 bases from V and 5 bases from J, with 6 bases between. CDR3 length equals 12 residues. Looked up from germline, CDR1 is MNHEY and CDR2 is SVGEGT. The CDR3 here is CASSYLPETQYF. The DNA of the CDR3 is TGTGCCAGCAGTTACCTCCCTGAGACCCAGTACTTC.

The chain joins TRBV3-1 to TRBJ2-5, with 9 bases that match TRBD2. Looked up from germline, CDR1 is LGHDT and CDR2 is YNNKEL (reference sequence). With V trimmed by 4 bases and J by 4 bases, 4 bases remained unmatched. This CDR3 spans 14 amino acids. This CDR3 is CASSRLAGPETQYF. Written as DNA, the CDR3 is TGTGCCAGCAGCCGGCTAGCGGGGCCAGAGACCCAGTACTTC.

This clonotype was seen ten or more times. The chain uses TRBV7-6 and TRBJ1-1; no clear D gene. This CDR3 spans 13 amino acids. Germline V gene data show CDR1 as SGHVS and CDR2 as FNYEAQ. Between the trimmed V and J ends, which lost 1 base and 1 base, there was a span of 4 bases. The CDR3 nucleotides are TGTGCCAGCAGCTTAGGGGAGAACACTGAAGCTTTCTTT. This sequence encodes CASSLGENTEAFF.

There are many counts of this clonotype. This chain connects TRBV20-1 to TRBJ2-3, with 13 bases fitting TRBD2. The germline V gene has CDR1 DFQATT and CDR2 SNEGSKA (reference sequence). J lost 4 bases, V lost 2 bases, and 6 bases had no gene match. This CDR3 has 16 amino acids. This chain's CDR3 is CSARRGLAGEADTQYF. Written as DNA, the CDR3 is TGCAGTGCTAGACGCGGACTAGCGGGGGAGGCAGATACGCAGTATTTT.